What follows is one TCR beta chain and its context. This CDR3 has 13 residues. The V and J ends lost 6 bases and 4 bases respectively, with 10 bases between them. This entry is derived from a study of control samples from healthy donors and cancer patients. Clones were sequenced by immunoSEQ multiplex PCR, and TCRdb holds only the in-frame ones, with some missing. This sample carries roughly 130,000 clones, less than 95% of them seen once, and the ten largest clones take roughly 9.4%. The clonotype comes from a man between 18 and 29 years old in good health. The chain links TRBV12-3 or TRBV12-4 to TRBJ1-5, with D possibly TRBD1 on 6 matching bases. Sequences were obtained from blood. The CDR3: CASSRDINQPQHF. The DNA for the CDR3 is TGTGCCAGCAGCCGGGACATTAATCAGCCCCAGCATTTT.